The rows below give T cell receptor beta chains drawn from one sample of a study of OX40 agonist ivuxolimab in advanced cancers. Profiling relied on immunoSEQ multiplex PCR, and the TCRdb table lists in-frame clones only, not all of them. The repertoire holds about 76,000 clones, with 85% as singletons. Here the sequenced sample was CD4+ or CD8+ T cells sorted from blood, taken in a trial of the OX40 agonist ivuxolimab. The receptors were sampled from an adult with an advanced solid tumor such as melanoma, head and neck, liver or kidney cancer. CDR3s include the opening cysteine and the closing phenylalanine or tryptophan. A D gene is named only where the DNA matches it firmly. Not every row has a clone size; where given, it reads once, few, many or a size class.

J: TRBJ2-1; size: .; D: TRBD2; V: TRBV9; DNA: TGTGCCAGCAGCGTAGAATTGGGAGCGGGATTTCCGGATGAGCAGTTCTTC; CDR3: CASSVELGAGFPDEQFF
J: TRBJ2-5; size: .; D: TRBD2; V: TRBV7-2; DNA: TGTGCCAGCAGCTTATCTAGCGGGAGGACCCAGTACTTC; CDR3: CASSLSSGRTQYF
J: TRBJ1-3; size: once; D: TRBD1; V: TRBV19; DNA: TGTGCCAGTAGTACCGGGACAGTGGGTGGAAACACCATATATTTT; CDR3: CASSTGTVGGNTIYF
J: TRBJ1-5; size: .; D: .; V: TRBV27; DNA: TGTGCCAGCAGTTCTCTGGGGGGAAGCTTCAATCAGCCCCAGCATTTT; CDR3: CASSSLGGSFNQPQHF
J: TRBJ1-2; size: .; D: .; V: TRBV28; DNA: TGTGCCAGCAGTTTTCAGGGGACCTATGGCTACACCTTC; CDR3: CASSFQGTYGYTF
J: TRBJ2-3; size: .; D: TRBD1; V: TRBV11-1; DNA: TGTGCCAGCAGCCTGGGGACAGGAGGCACAGATACGCAGTATTTT; CDR3: CASSLGTGGTDTQYF
J: TRBJ2-6; size: .; D: TRBD2; V: TRBV15; DNA: TGTGCCACCAGCAGAGCACGCGGGAGGGCCTCGCCTGGGGCCAACGTCCTGACTTTC; CDR3: CATSRARGRASPGANVLTF
J: TRBJ2-3; size: .; D: TRBD2; V: TRBV9; DNA: TGTGCCAGCAGCGTAGCACTAGCGGGGGGAGGAGATACGCAGTATTTT; CDR3: CASSVALAGGGDTQYF
J: TRBJ1-1; size: once; D: TRBD1; V: TRBV28; DNA: TGTGCCAGCAGTTTCCTGACAGGGGCGGTCGTGGAAGCTTTCTTT; CDR3: CASSFLTGAVVEAFF
J: TRBJ1-2; size: .; D: TRBD1; V: TRBV5-4; DNA: TGTGCCAGCAGCTTGGGGGGGACAGAGAACTATGGCTACACCTTC; CDR3: CASSLGGTENYGYTF
J: TRBJ1-2; size: .; D: .; V: TRBV11-2; DNA: TGTGCCAGCAGCTTAGATCACCGTGATAGCTACACCTTC; CDR3: CASSLDHRDSYTF
J: TRBJ1-2; size: .; D: .; V: TRBV30; DNA: TGTGCCTGGACACCTTCTGGGGGTTCTAACTATGGCTACACCTTC; CDR3: CAWTPSGGSNYGYTF
J: TRBJ1-6; size: few; D: .; V: TRBV4-3; DNA: TGCGCCAGCAGCCAAGGGAGGGCGAATAATAATTCACCCCTCCACTTT; CDR3: CASSQGRANNNSPLHF
J: TRBJ1-1; size: few; D: .; V: TRBV6-6; DNA: TGTGCCAGCAGTTACTCGGAGGGAAACACTGAAGCTTTCTTT; CDR3: CASSYSEGNTEAFF
J: TRBJ2-5; size: .; D: .; V: TRBV15; DNA: TGTGCCACCAGCAGGCAGGACGGTACAGAGACCCAGTACTTC; CDR3: CATSRQDGTETQYF
J: TRBJ2-7; size: .; D: .; V: TRBV4-2; DNA: TGTGCCAGCAGCCAGTCCCTTCCCTACGAGCAGTACTTC; CDR3: CASSQSLPYEQYF
J: TRBJ1-5; size: few; D: .; V: TRBV2; DNA: TGTGCCAGCAGTGCAGGTTGGAATCAGCCCCAGCATTTT; CDR3: CASSAGWNQPQHF
J: TRBJ1-6; size: .; D: .; V: TRBV7-9; DNA: TGTGCCAGCACCCCTCGGCTCGGCGATTCACCCCTCCACTTT; CDR3: CASTPRLGDSPLHF
J: TRBJ1-1; size: .; D: .; V: TRBV7-7; DNA: TGTGCTAGCAGTAAACAGAAGAACACTGAAGCTTTCTTT; CDR3: CASSKQKNTEAFF
J: TRBJ1-3; size: .; D: .; V: TRBV18; DNA: TGTGCCAGCTCTTCCGTATCCCAAGGGGTGGACAACACCATATATTTT; CDR3: CASSSVSQGVDNTIYF
J: TRBJ2-2; size: .; D: .; V: TRBV11-3; DNA: TGTGCCAGCAGCCCCAGGGGGGGGCGAGGCGGGGAGCTGTTTTTT; CDR3: CASSPRGGRGGELFF
J: TRBJ2-7; size: once; D: .; V: TRBV30; DNA: TGTGCCTGGGGGACCTTTAGCTACGAGCAGTACTTC; CDR3: CAWGTFSYEQYF
J: TRBJ2-5; size: .; D: .; V: TRBV6-6; DNA: TGTGCCACCCGACAGGGAGGGGCAGGAGAGACCCAGTACTTC; CDR3: CATRQGGAGETQYF
J: TRBJ2-1; size: .; D: .; V: TRBV6-6; DNA: TGTGCCAGCAGGGCACAGGGCGATGAGCAGTTCTTC; CDR3: CASRAQGDEQFF
J: TRBJ2-1; size: .; D: .; V: TRBV11-3; DNA: TGTGCCAGCAGCCTCTCCGTCGATAAGCAGTTCTTC; CDR3: CASSLSVDKQFF
J: TRBJ1-6; size: .; D: .; V: TRBV7-2; DNA: TGTGCCAGCAGCTTAGATGGAATTTATAATTCACCCCTCCACTTT; CDR3: CASSLDGIYNSPLHF
J: TRBJ2-3; size: .; D: TRBD2; V: TRBV13; DNA: TGTGCCAGCAGCTTAATAAAGCGGGGGGGCGGAGGCACAGATACGCAGTATTTT; CDR3: CASSLIKRGGGGTDTQYF
J: TRBJ2-7; size: .; D: TRBD2; V: TRBV7-2; DNA: TGTGCCAGCAGCTTAGCCGGGACTAGGGGAGGGAGGTACGAGCAGTACTTC; CDR3: CASSLAGTRGGRYEQYF
J: TRBJ1-2; size: .; D: .; V: TRBV7-8; DNA: TGTGCCAGCAGCACGAGGACGCCTTTCTATGGCTACACCTTC; CDR3: CASSTRTPFYGYTF
J: TRBJ1-2; size: .; D: .; V: TRBV27; DNA: TGTGCCAGCAGTTATTCAGCTACGGAAACTAACTATGGCTACACCTTC; CDR3: CASSYSATETNYGYTF
J: TRBJ1-1; size: .; D: .; V: TRBV19; DNA: TGTGCCAGTAGTATCCACAGGGCTATAATGAACACTGAAGCTTTCTTT; CDR3: CASSIHRAIMNTEAFF
J: TRBJ1-4; size: .; D: .; V: TRBV5-1; DNA: TGCGCCAGCAGAACAGGGCAGGGTGGGGAAAAACTGTTTTTT; CDR3: CASRTGQGGEKLFF
J: TRBJ1-5; size: .; D: .; V: TRBV29-1; DNA: TGCAGCGCGAGGGGGATTGGTCAGCCCCAGCATTTT; CDR3: CSARGIGQPQHF
J: TRBJ2-7; size: .; D: .; V: TRBV6-6; DNA: TGTGCCAGCAGAGCTCGGGCCCGAACCACGTACGAGCAGTACTTC; CDR3: CASRARARTTYEQYF
J: TRBJ1-3; size: .; D: .; V: TRBV5-1; DNA: TGCGCCAGCAGCTTGGTGGCGGACTCTGGAAACACCATATATTTT; CDR3: CASSLVADSGNTIYF
J: TRBJ2-7; size: .; D: TRBD2; V: TRBV9; DNA: TGTGCCAGCAGCGTAGCGGCTAGCGGGAGGAATGAGCAGTACTTC; CDR3: CASSVAASGRNEQYF
J: TRBJ1-2; size: once; D: .; V: TRBV7-2; DNA: TGTGCCAGCAGCTTAGGAGGTAGTGGGACGACCAACTATGGCTACACCTTC; CDR3: CASSLGGSGTTNYGYTF
J: TRBJ2-1; size: once; D: .; V: TRBV6-4; DNA: TGTGCCAGCAGCCTTAATCATCAGGGTCAGCTTACTGAGCAGTTCTTC; CDR3: CASSLNHQGQLTEQFF
J: TRBJ2-5; size: .; D: .; V: TRBV4-3; DNA: TGCGCCAGCAGCCAAGATCCGGGACGGGTTCAAAGAGAGACCCAGTACTTC; CDR3: CASSQDPGRVQRETQYF
J: TRBJ1-1; size: .; D: .; V: TRBV5-4; DNA: TGTGCCAGCAGCTTCGATAGTAGCACTGAAGCTTTCTTT; CDR3: CASSFDSSTEAFF
J: TRBJ1-1; size: .; D: .; V: TRBV19; DNA: TGTGCCAGTAGTAGGCCTCAGATCACTGAAGCTTTCTTT; CDR3: CASSRPQITEAFF
J: TRBJ2-1; size: .; D: .; V: TRBV2; DNA: TGTGCCAGCAGTGAATTCGTGGGGGGCCTATACAATGAGCAGTTCTTC; CDR3: CASSEFVGGLYNEQFF
J: TRBJ1-1; size: .; D: .; V: TRBV29-1; DNA: TGCAGCGTTGAAGAGCTCGGGGGGGTAAAGGACACTGAAGCTTTCTTT; CDR3: CSVEELGGVKDTEAFF
J: TRBJ1-5; size: .; D: .; V: TRBV23-1; DNA: TGCGCCAGCAGTCACAACCGGGGGCAGCCCCAGCATTTT; CDR3: CASSHNRGQPQHF
J: TRBJ2-3; size: .; D: .; V: TRBV7-2; DNA: TGTGCCAGCAGCCCTAAGACCGCAGATACGCAGTATTTT; CDR3: CASSPKTADTQYF
J: TRBJ2-5; size: .; D: TRBD1; V: TRBV9; DNA: TGTGCCAGCAGCCTGATGGGGACAGGGAGAGAGACCCAGTACTTC; CDR3: CASSLMGTGRETQYF
J: TRBJ2-3; size: .; D: .; V: TRBV19; DNA: TGTGCCAGTAGTATGACCGATACGCAGTATTTT; CDR3: CASSMTDTQYF
J: TRBJ1-1; size: .; D: .; V: TRBV7-3; DNA: TGTGCCAGCAGCTCGGGTAATCGAGCTTTCTTT; CDR3: CASSSGNRAFF
J: TRBJ1-2; size: .; D: .; V: TRBV19; DNA: TGTGCCAGTAGTATAGGCCGACAGAAGAACTATGGCTACACCTTC; CDR3: CASSIGRQKNYGYTF
J: TRBJ1-6; size: .; D: .; V: TRBV7-6; DNA: TGTGCCAGCAGCTTAATGAAGGGAGATAATTCACCCCTCCACTTT; CDR3: CASSLMKGDNSPLHF
J: TRBJ1-6; size: .; D: .; V: TRBV15; DNA: TGTGCCACCAGCAGAGATGGCGGTTCACCCCTCCACTTT; CDR3: CATSRDGGSPLHF
J: TRBJ2-7; size: .; D: .; V: TRBV30; DNA: TGTGCCTGCCAGGGATTATCCTACGAGCAGTACTTC; CDR3: CACQGLSYEQYF
J: TRBJ1-1; size: .; D: .; V: TRBV7-3; DNA: TGTGCCAGCAGCTCCTTAAGGACCGGGAACACTGAAGCTTTCTTT; CDR3: CASSSLRTGNTEAFF
J: TRBJ1-1; size: .; D: .; V: TRBV7-8; DNA: TGTGCCAGCAGCTTAGTGGGGGGGGCTGAAGCTTTCTTT; CDR3: CASSLVGGAEAFF
J: TRBJ2-7; size: .; D: .; V: TRBV19; DNA: TGTGCCAGTGGTCCGACGGCCTCCTACGAGCAGTACTTC; CDR3: CASGPTASYEQYF